What follows are 20 T cell receptor beta chains derived from one specimen sequenced in a study of blood T cells in healthy people across ages. Using a J-beta primer mix together with a sample-barcoded 5' primer, a second PCR was run for roughly 6 to 11 cycles. MiXCR was run by TCRdb on the 5' RACE reads, yielding one entry per CDR3 protein. Found here are 1,800,000 or so distinct CDR3 sequences, more than 35% of them singletons; the top ten hold about 21%. The sequenced sample was blood. The receptors were gathered from a human donor in good health.

The chain joins TRBV6-5 to TRBJ1-3; D ambiguous. The CDR3 runs to 16 residues. Germline values: CDR1 MNHEY, CDR2 SVGAGI. The V end lost 6 bases, the J end lost 0 bases, and 15 bases lay between the germline ends. The CDR3 DNA reads TGTGCCAGCAGCCCAGGCGGGGTTCCCTCTGGAAACACCATATATTTT. Protein: CASSPGGVPSGNTIYF.

V usage is TRBV7-2 and J usage is TRBJ1-1; D might be TRBD1 (6 bases). Per germline, CDR1 SGHTA and CDR2 FQGNSA. Trimming took 5 bases from V and 0 from J, leaving 13 bases between them. The CDR3 loop spans 15 amino acids. In DNA form, the CDR3 reads TGTGCCAGCAGCCGACGGGGGGCCCTGAACACTGAAGCTTTCTTT. Translation: CASSRRGALNTEAFF.

This clonotype was detected a few times. The CDR3 DNA sequence: TGCAGTGCAACCTTGGGGGGGCCGTATTACAATGAGCAGTTCTTC. The encoded protein is CSATLGGPYYNEQFF. The chain links TRBV20-1 to TRBJ2-1, with D possibly matching TRBD2 (7 bases). Between the trimmed V and J ends, which lost 6 bases and 4 bases, there was a span of 19 bases. The length of the CDR3 is 15 residues. Germline assignment: CDR1 DFQATT and CDR2 SNEGSKA (reference sequence).

This chain uses TRBV20-1 with TRBJ2-7; 9 bases fit TRBD2. CDR3 length: 15 residues. Germline values: CDR1 DFQATT, CDR2 SNEGSKA (reference sequence). The V and J ends lost 8 bases and 1 base, in that order; junction bases with no gene match: 12. The CDR3 sequence is CSPGPAGGHSYEQYF. The CDR3 DNA follows: TGCAGTCCGGGGCCAGCGGGGGGCCATTCCTACGAGCAGTACTTC.

The chain links TRBV5-1 to TRBJ2-6; D gene uncertain. Germline V gene data show CDR1 as SGHRS and CDR2 as YFSETQ. This CDR3 spans 18 amino acids. V lost 0 bases and J 0 bases, leaving 13 bases between the germline ends. The CDR3 is CASSLAVTRYSGANVLTF. CDR3 sequence (DNA): TGCGCCAGCAGCTTGGCGGTGACACGTTACTCTGGGGCCAACGTCCTGACTTTC.

Only a few counts were recorded for this clonotype. The gene calls are TRBV29-1 and TRBJ1-2; D gene unclear. This CDR3 comprises 11 residues. Germline V gives CDR1 SQVTM, CDR2 ANQGSEA. The V end lost 6 bases, the J end lost 8 bases, and 13 bases lay between the germline ends. The CDR3 nucleotides read TGCAGCGTAGCCGGGGTGCAAGGCTACACCTTC. This codes for CSVAGVQGYTF.

This clonotype came up a few times. The chain links TRBV2 to TRBJ2-1, with 9 bases fitting TRBD2. From germline, CDR1 is SNHLY and CDR2 FYNNEI. This CDR3 comprises 15 residues. Losses at the gene ends were 6 bases for V and 5 bases for J; bases not matched to a gene: 8. The DNA for the CDR3 is TGTGCCAGCAGCCTAGCGGGGACCCGACACAATGAGCAGTTCTTC. Protein sequence: CASSLAGTRHNEQFF. The full variable domain, completed using reference TRBV2 and TRBJ2-1, is EPEVTQTPSHQVTQMGQEVILRCVPISNHLYFYWYRQILGQKVEFLVSFYNNEISEKSEIFDDQFSVERPDGSNFTLKIRSTKLEDSAMYFCASSLAGTRHNEQFFGPGTRLTVL.

This clonotype was counted a few times. The V gene is TRBV15, the J gene TRBJ2-5, with D perhaps TRBD1 (6 bases). Trimming took 5 bases from V and 3 from J, leaving 7 bases between them. This CDR3 spans 12 amino acids. Germline V gives CDR1 LNHNV, CDR2 YYDKDF (reference sequence). This CDR3 is CATSWDKETQYF. The CDR3 coding sequence is TGTGCCACCAGCTGGGACAAAGAGACCCAGTACTTC.

This clonotype was found a few times. As DNA, the CDR3 is TGCGCCAGCAGCCCGGACAGGGCCGACTACGAGCAGTACTTC. It codes for CASSPDRADYEQYF. The chain employs TRBV5-1 and TRBJ2-7; 8 bases are a match to TRBD1. Germline V CDR1 and CDR2: SGHRS, YFSETQ. The CDR3 is made up of 14 amino acids. The V gene end was trimmed by 4 bases and the J gene end by 3 bases; junction bases not matched to a gene: 6.

This clonotype appeared a few times. The rearrangement joins TRBV20-1 to TRBJ1-2; D ambiguous. The CDR3 runs 14 residues. V lost 7 bases and J lost 6, with 21 bases in between. Germline CDR1 is DFQATT and CDR2 is SNEGSKA (reference sequence). CDR3 sequence reads: CSVTGIRRGDGYTF. CDR3 DNA sequence: TGCAGTGTTACCGGGATCCGGCGAGGAGATGGCTACACCTTC.

The chain carries TRBV9 and TRBJ2-5; 7 bases fit TRBD2. V dropped 0 bases and J dropped 11; count of bases not matched to a gene: 13. The germline CDR1 and CDR2 sequences are SGDLS and YYNGEE. The CDR3 is made up of 15 amino acids. The chain's CDR3 is CASSVVGGDYNEQYF. The CDR3 DNA sequence: TGTGCCAGCAGCGTAGTTGGCGGGGACTACAATGAGCAGTACTTC. The full variable domain, its missing parts supplied by reference TRBV9 and TRBJ2-5, is DSGVTQTPKHLITATGQRVTLRCSPRSGDLSVYWYQQSLDQGLQFLIQYYNGEERAKGNILERFSAQQFPDLHSELNLSSLELGDSALYFCASSVVGGDYNEQYFGPGTRLLVL.

This sequence joins TRBV20-1 and TRBJ1-1; D not resolved. V was trimmed by 0 bases and J by 1 base, leaving 15 bases between them. From germline, CDR1 is DFQATT and CDR2 SNEGSKA (reference sequence). CDR3 length: 16 amino acids. The CDR3 bases are TGCAGTGCTAGAGATTTTTCCTTAGACACGAACACTGAAGCTTTCTTT. It translates to CSARDFSLDTNTEAFF.

The gene calls are TRBV7-2 and TRBJ1-1; TRBD1 matches at 7 bases. The germline V gene has CDR1 SGHTA and CDR2 FQGNSA. This CDR3 contains 14 residues. V trimming: 5 bases; J trimming: 5 bases; junction bases outside the gene matches: 8. The CDR3 bases are TGTGCCAGCAGCGAGCAGGGGGGATGGACTGAAGCTTTCTTT. Translating it yields CASSEQGGWTEAFF.

This clonotype turned up a few times. The chain uses TRBV12-3 or TRBV12-4 and TRBJ1-2; D is unclear. The V and J ends lost 6 bases and 6 bases respectively, with 20 bases between them. The CDR3 is 15 amino acids. The chain's CDR3 is CASRATSPVGDGYTF. CDR3 coding DNA: TGTGCCAGCAGGGCGACAAGCCCGGTTGGAGATGGCTACACCTTC.

This clonotype came up a few times. The V and J genes are TRBV15 and TRBJ2-7, with 11 bases aligning to TRBD1. From germline, CDR1 is LNHNV and CDR2 YYDKDF (reference sequence). Losses at the gene ends were 2 bases for V and 4 bases for J; bases not matched to a gene: 4. This CDR3 spans 15 amino acids. CDR3 coding DNA: TGTGCCACCAGCAGACGGACAGGGGGCTCGTACGAGCAGTACTTC. This gives the protein CATSRRTGGSYEQYF.

This clonotype has only a few counts. The V and J genes are TRBV12-3 or TRBV12-4 and TRBJ1-2; weak D call: TRBD1 (6 bases). The CDR3 is 17 residues long. Trimming pared 4 bases from V and 3 bases from J, leaving 21 bases between. The CDR3 spells CASSYYPGQKKDYGYTF. In DNA form, the CDR3 reads TGTGCCAGCAGTTACTACCCCGGACAGAAGAAGGACTATGGCTACACCTTC.

A word on this clonotype: One junction end disagrees with the germline gene, perhaps due to a read error. The DNA of the CDR3 is TGTGCCGGCAGCTTAGTCGGTAGAGCGGGGGGGACGATCCGGGATACGCAGTATTTT. It yields the protein CAGSLVGRAGGTIRDTQYF. The chain couples TRBV7-2 to TRBJ2-3; 10 nucleotides agree with TRBD2. The CDR3 covers 19 residues. CDR1 is SGHTA and CDR2 is FQGNSA in the germline V gene.

In this sample, this clonotype turned up a few times. The chain joins TRBV20-1 to TRBJ2-7; 12 nucleotides agree with TRBD2. Germline assignment: CDR1 DFQATT and CDR2 SNEGSKA (reference sequence). V lost 5 bases, J lost 2 bases, and 7 bases stayed unmatched. The CDR3 runs to 15 residues. The DNA for the CDR3 is TGCAGTGCTTCGGGTACTAGCGGGGGGACCTACGAGCAGTACTTC. Its protein product is CSASGTSGGTYEQYF.

The chain couples TRBV20-1 to TRBJ2-1; 7 bases map to TRBD1. V lost 5 bases, J lost 4 bases, and 8 bases stayed unmatched. Germline V gene data show CDR1 as DFQATT and CDR2 as SNEGSKA (reference sequence). The CDR3 has 14 amino acids. The CDR3 region is CSAEGQSTYNEQFF. CDR3 nucleotides: TGCAGTGCTGAGGGACAGAGCACTTACAATGAGCAGTTCTTC.

The chain joins TRBV6-5 to TRBJ2-7, with D perhaps matching TRBD1 (5 bases). Trimming cost V 6 bases and J 1 base, with 13 bases left between them. CDR3 length equals 14 residues. Germline V gene lookup returns CDR1 MNHEY and CDR2 SVGAGI. The CDR3 loop is CASSRVRVSYEQYF. For the CDR3, the DNA is TGTGCCAGCAGCCGCGTCAGGGTTTCCTACGAGCAGTACTTC.